This T cell receptor (beta chain) came from a study of T cells after yellow fever vaccination. Study outcomes and limitations: The secondary response peaked faster, at day 5 versus 15, but was weaker. Most clones from primary vaccination were detected again post-booster (roughly 96% CD4, 88% CD8).

The germline V gene has CDR1 MNHEY and CDR2 SMNVEV (reference sequence). This CDR3 is 15 amino acids long. V lost 5 bases to trimming and J lost 5 bases, with 15 bases between them. In the case of this clonotype: No antigen is known for it.

A process of 5'RACE template switching, which added a universal primer site and UMIs, was used to make TCR cDNA. TCRdb itself ran the 5' RACE reads through MiXCR, one entry per CDR3 protein. Of roughly 400,000 distinct CDR3 sequences listed, roughly a sixth are singletons. This TCR derives from a young man who received the YFV17D yellow fever vaccine. Sample: PBMCs, taken before the yellow fever booster vaccination. This rearrangement joins TRBV27 to TRBJ2-2, with no clear D. The CDR3 reads CASSQTQTRTGELFF. CDR3 in DNA: TGTGCCAGCAGTCAGACCCAGACGAGGACCGGGGAGCTGTTTTTT.